The 25 T cell receptor beta chains listed next were all sequenced from one sample in a study of T cell responses to AZD1222 COVID-19 vaccine. The table came from immunoSEQ multiplex PCR; TCRdb's copy has only in-frame clones and leaves some out. The profile shows around 200,000 clones, roughly 94% of them singletons. Sequenced material: peripheral blood, taken 28 days after the second AZD1222 dose. These receptors were taken from an adult who received the AZD1222 COVID-19 vaccine.

The V call is TRBV9, the J call TRBJ1-1; D not resolved. Deletions cut 0 bases from V and 4 bases from J, with 13 bases between. This CDR3 comprises 15 residues. Per germline, CDR1 SGDLS and CDR2 YYNGEE. CDR3 region: CASSVGGSLRTEAFF. CDR3 sequence (DNA): TGTGCCAGCAGCGTAGGGGGTTCGCTGCGCACTGAAGCTTTCTTT.

The chain recombines TRBV18 with TRBJ2-5; no reliable D call. Trimming cost V 2 bases and J 4 bases, with 5 bases left between them. This CDR3 spans 12 amino acids. CDR1 KGHSH and CDR2 LQKENI come from the germline V gene. CDR3 bases: TGTGCCAGCTCACCAGATGCAGAGACCCAGTACTTC. This translates into CASSPDAETQYF. The variable domain in full, completed from reference TRBV18 and TRBJ2-5, reads NAGVMQNPRHLVRRRGQEARLRCSPMKGHSHVYWYRQLPEEGLKFMVYLQKENIIDESGMPKERFSAEFPKEGPSILRIQQVVRGDSAAYFCASSPDAETQYFGPGTRLLVL.

This chain connects TRBV11-2 to TRBJ2-7, with 7 bases fitting TRBD1. Losses at the gene ends were 6 bases for V and 7 bases for J; bases not matched to a gene: 12. Germline loops: CDR1 SGHAT, CDR2 FQNNGV. This CDR3 has 14 amino acids. CDR3 in amino acids: CASRDSGTEREQYF. In DNA, the CDR3 is TGTGCCAGCAGGGACTCCGGGACAGAGAGGGAGCAGTACTTC. The entire variable domain, with the rest obtained from reference TRBV11-2 and TRBJ2-7, is as follows: EAGVAQSPRYKIIEKRQSVAFWCNPISGHATLYWYQQILGQGPKLLIQFQNNGVVDDSQLPKDRFSAERLKGVDSTLKIQPAKLEDSAVYLCASRDSGTEREQYFGPGTRLTVT.

The V gene is TRBV3-1 (or the pseudogene TRBV3-2), the J gene TRBJ1-3; no clear D. V shed 1 base and J shed 0 bases, with 7 bases lying between them. In germline, CDR1 is LGHDT, CDR2 YNNKEL (reference sequence). This CDR3 has 15 amino acids. The CDR3 loop reads CASSQVLSSGNTIYF. Here the CDR3 DNA reads TGTGCCAGCAGCCAAGTATTGAGCTCTGGAAACACCATATATTTT.

This clone was seen once. The chain employs TRBV11-2 and TRBJ2-1; TRBD2 matches at 8 bases. V gave up 4 bases and J gave up 2 bases; unmatched junction bases: 4. This CDR3 comprises 15 residues. Looked up from germline, CDR1 is SGHAT and CDR2 is FQNNGV. The CDR3 region has the DNA TGTGCCAGCAGCTCACTAGCGGTTCCCTACAATGAGCAGTTCTTC. It is translated as CASSSLAVPYNEQFF.

As for this clone: An end of the junction differs from the germline gene, which may be a read error. The gene calls are TRBV9 and TRBJ2-3, with TRBD2 identical over 10 bases. Germline CDR1 SGDLS, CDR2 YYNGEE. The CDR3 consists of 15 residues. The CDR3 loop reads CASTVAGGTTDTQYF. CDR3 DNA: TGTGCCAGCACCGTAGCGGGGGGCACCACAGATACGCAGTATTTT.

This clone appeared once. The J gene is TRBJ1-5, the V gene TRBV19, with a possible D match to TRBD1 (6 bases). The CDR3 covers 15 residues. The V gene's germline CDR1 is LNHDA and CDR2 SQIVND (reference sequence). V was clipped by 3 bases and J by 9 bases, with 18 bases between them. DNA for the CDR3: TGTGCCAGTAGTATCGCCACAGGGAAGTGGAGGCCCCAGCATTTT. Its protein product is CASSIATGKWRPQHF.

This chain links TRBV7-2 with TRBJ2-2; D ambiguous. Germline V gene data show CDR1 as SGHTA and CDR2 as FQGNSA. The CDR3 spans 13 residues. The V gene lost 6 bases and the J gene lost 6 bases, with 11 bases spanning the gap. CDR3 in amino acids: CASSQERAGELFF. The CDR3 DNA follows: TGTGCCAGCAGTCAAGAAAGGGCCGGGGAGCTGTTTTTT.

The chain is built from TRBV7-3 and TRBJ2-6; D gene ambiguous. The V and J ends lost 6 bases and 2 bases respectively, with 11 bases between them. Per the germline V gene, CDR1 is SGHTA and CDR2 is FQGTGA. The CDR3 consists of 15 residues. This chain's CDR3 is CASSEMGPGANVLTF. DNA of the CDR3: TGTGCCAGCAGTGAGATGGGCCCTGGGGCCAACGTCCTGACTTTC.

The chain uses TRBV18 and TRBJ1-1; the match to TRBD1 covers 9 bases. Germline V gene sequence: CDR1 KGHSH, CDR2 LQKENI. The CDR3 sequence is 17 residues long. The V and J ends lost 3 bases and 4 bases, in that order; junction bases with no gene match: 12. This CDR3 is CASSPQGQGVGATEAFF. CDR3 DNA sequence: TGTGCCAGCTCACCCCAGGGACAGGGCGTGGGTGCCACTGAAGCTTTCTTT.

The CDR3 reads CASSQNQETQYF. For the CDR3, the DNA is TGTGCCAGCAGCCAAAACCAAGAGACCCAGTACTTC. This chain joins TRBV14 and TRBJ2-5; D not resolved. Trimming removed 2 bases from V and 0 bases from J, with 1 base in between. The germline CDR1 and CDR2 sequences are SGHDN and FVKESK. This CDR3 contains 12 residues.

This sequence joins TRBV7-3 and TRBJ1-1; D is possibly TRBD1 (5 bases). V shed 3 bases and J shed 4 bases, with 15 bases lying between them. Per germline, CDR1 SGHTA and CDR2 FQGTGA. The CDR3 length is 15 residues. The CDR3 loop reads CASSFSGDGGTEAFF. The CDR3 DNA follows: TGTGCCAGCAGCTTCTCCGGGGACGGGGGCACTGAAGCTTTCTTT.

The genes are TRBV7-6 and TRBJ2-1; no definite D call. There are 13 residues in the CDR3. The germline CDR1 and CDR2 sequences are SGHVS and FNYEAQ. V lost 1 base to trimming and J lost 10 bases, with 11 bases between them. The chain's CDR3 is CASSLGRVSEQFF. In DNA, the CDR3 is TGTGCCAGCAGCTTAGGTCGGGTCAGCGAGCAGTTCTTC. Combining the CDR3 with reference TRBV7-6 and TRBJ2-1 gives the whole variable domain GAGVSQSPRYKVTKRGQDVALRCDPISGHVSLYWYRQALGQGPEFLTYFNYEAQQDKSGLPNDRFSAERPEGSISTLTIQRTEQRDSAMYRCASSLGRVSEQFFGPGTRLTVL.

This chain joins TRBV7-8 and TRBJ1-5; D is unresolved. Trimming shortened V by 3 bases and J by 6 bases, and 6 bases separated the two germline ends. The CDR3 loop spans 12 amino acids. Germline CDR1 is SGHVS and CDR2 is FQNEAQ. The CDR3 DNA sequence: TGTGCCAGCAGCTTGGGGAGTCAGCCCCAGCATTTT. This codes for CASSLGSQPQHF.

The chain uses TRBV30 and TRBJ2-3; D perhaps matches TRBD2 (5 bases). Trimming removed 2 bases from V and 2 bases from J, with 8 bases in between. This CDR3 spans 13 amino acids. The V gene's germline CDR1 is GTSNPN and CDR2 SVGIG (reference sequence). The CDR3 sequence is CAWSTGITDTQYF. The DNA of the CDR3 is TGTGCCTGGAGTACGGGGATCACAGATACGCAGTATTTT.

The V and J genes are TRBV10-2 and TRBJ1-2; D is uncertain. The V end was cut by 3 bases, the J end by 1 base, with 9 bases between. Germline V gives CDR1 WSHSY, CDR2 SAAADI. There are 14 residues in the CDR3. CDR3 residues: CASSDFLGNYGYTF. The CDR3 nucleotides are TGCGCCAGCAGTGATTTTCTTGGTAACTATGGCTACACCTTC.

The rearrangement links TRBV11-1 to TRBJ1-1, with 9 bases aligning to TRBD1. The junction had 0 bases not matched to a gene; V was cut back by 1 base and J by 3 bases. This CDR3 has 14 amino acids. CDR1 and CDR2 from the germline V gene are SGHAT and FQDESV (reference sequence). In DNA, the CDR3 is TGTGCCAGCAGCTTAGGACAGGGGGACACTGAAGCTTTCTTT. It is translated as CASSLGQGDTEAFF.

CDR3 loop: CASSLGRGAPNTGELFF. The DNA of the CDR3 is TGCGCCAGCAGCTTGGGTCGGGGGGCTCCGAACACCGGGGAGCTGTTTTTT. This rearrangement joins TRBV5-1 to TRBJ2-2, with D perhaps matching TRBD2 (7 bases). This CDR3 is 17 amino acids long. CDR1 SGHRS and CDR2 YFSETQ come from the germline V gene. Trimming took off 0 bases at V and 0 bases at J, with 12 bases between the two ends.

V gene TRBV10-3 combines with J gene TRBJ1-2, with 7 positions matching TRBD1. Trimming took 3 bases from V and 5 from J; bases not matched to a gene: 9. This CDR3 has 15 residues. CDR1 is ENHRY, CDR2 SYGVKD, per germline. CDR3 bases: TGTGCCATCAGTGAACGGGACAGAACATTATATGGCTACACCTTC. Protein: CAISERDRTLYGYTF.

The chain uses TRBV2 and TRBJ2-3; TRBD1 or TRBD2 may be the D gene (5 bases each). The length of the CDR3 is 19 residues. V lost 4 bases and J 7 bases, leaving 30 bases between the germline ends. Germline loops: CDR1 SNHLY, CDR2 FYNNEI. The CDR3 nucleotides are TGTGCCAGCAGTGTTCGTTGGGGGTCCGCTGTAATCTTTAGATATACGCAGTATTTT. This translates into CASSVRWGSAVIFRYTQYF.

The genes are TRBV12-5 and TRBJ2-7; 12 positions agree with TRBD2. The germline gives CDR1 LGHNT, CDR2 FRNRAP. CDR3 length equals 22 residues. Germline trimming cut 3 bases from V and 6 bases from J; bases unmatched to any gene: 27. CDR3 protein: CASGFGGTLQGQLAGGRREQYF. In nucleotides, the CDR3 is TGTGCTAGTGGTTTCGGGGGGACGCTGCAGGGACAACTAGCGGGAGGAAGGCGCGAGCAGTACTTC.

The J gene is TRBJ1-1, the V gene TRBV5-1; tentatively, D is TRBD1 (6 bases). There are 14 residues in the CDR3. Trimming shortened V by 5 bases and J by 5 bases, and 16 bases separated the two germline ends. In germline, CDR1 is SGHRS, CDR2 YFSETQ. CDR3 nucleotide sequence: TGCGCCAGCAGGCCTCAGGGGCTGAGGACTGAAGCTTTCTTT. This gives the protein CASRPQGLRTEAFF. Complete variable domain (other parts from reference TRBV5-1 and TRBJ1-1): KAGVTQTPRYLIKTRGQQVTLSCSPISGHRSVSWYQQTPGQGLQFLFEYFSETQRNKGNFPGRFSGRQFSNSRSEMNVSTLELGDSALYLCASRPQGLRTEAFFGQGTRLTVV.

The rearrangement uses TRBV2 and TRBJ1-4; TRBD1 matches 10 bases. CDR3 length: 14 residues. Trimming took 6 bases from V and 3 from J; bases not matched to a gene: 1. Germline CDR1 reads SNHLY; CDR2 reads FYNNEI. The CDR3 here is CASSGTGANEKLFF. The CDR3 coding sequence is TGTGCCAGCAGCGGGACAGGGGCTAATGAAAAACTGTTTTTT.

This clone appeared once. V is TRBV4-1 and J is TRBJ2-7, with TRBD2 matching 10 bases. V lost 4 bases and J lost 5; bases outside the gene matches: 5. CDR3 length: 14 amino acids. In germline, CDR1 is MGHRA, CDR2 YSYEKL. The CDR3 nucleotides read TGCGCCAGCAGCCCTGGAACTAGCGGGAACGAGCAGTACTTC. This gives the protein CASSPGTSGNEQYF.

The rearrangement links TRBV27 to TRBJ1-6, with a tentative D call TRBD1 (6 bases). The germline gives CDR1 MNHEY, CDR2 SMNVEV (reference sequence). Trimming removed 7 bases at V and 8 bases at J, with 15 bases between. This CDR3 has 14 amino acids. CDR3 DNA: TGTGCCAGCAAAAAACAGGGAAAGTATTCACCCCTCCACTTT. Translating it yields CASKKQGKYSPLHF.